This record covers a single TCR beta chain. This receptor's antigen is unknown. No qualities accompany the bases; no much larger clone lies one base away. TCRbeta CDR3 regions were amplified from genomic DNA using the immunoSEQ Assay, a bias-controlled multiplex PCR. From the authors' description of their analysis: Within the assay, amplification of reference gene primers was used to estimate how many nucleated cells each sample contained. To quantify the absolute abundance of each unique TCRbeta CDR3 rearrangement, sequence reads were collapsed and filtered. For each sample, productive Simpson clonality was calculated as the square root of Simpson's diversity index over productive rearrangements. TCRdb provides this immuneACCESS table in a form limited to in-frame rearrangements. Some clones are lacking; in checked studies, under half of them reflect an unresolved V gene, and why the rest are absent is not known. The DNA gave D and trimming, while V, J and clone size come from that table. The sample profile shows 53,000 or so clones; 90% to 95% of them were found once. In total, the top ten clones hold 3.1% of the sample.

This entry comes from a study of blood T cell repertoires in COVID-19 (dated by TCRdb to the early 2020s). Regarding the research as a whole: Samples from collaborators originated in the United States, Italy and Spain and spanned both the acute and convalescent phases of COVID-19. The material from the prospective study consisted of cDNA or gDNA derived from T cells, B-cell-depleted T cells, or PBMCs. The dataset comprised deeply sampled blood TCRbeta repertoires from subjects exposed to, actively infected with, or recovered from COVID-19. The repertoires were made available in a free public database intended to serve as a resource for research on the immune response to SARS-CoV-2. The samples were drawn from two sources: the first 160 participants of the ongoing ImmuneRACE study, and 1,254 subjects contributed by 6 global collaborators. A de-identified subject ID, COVID-19 status, age in years and sex were almost always included in the sample metadata. HLA class I and class II types, where available, came from metadata supplied by the sample provider rather than from assay-based typing.

For CDR1 and CDR2, the germline V gene lists MNHEY and SVGAGI. The CDR3 contains 13 residues, cysteine and phenylalanine counted. Only CDR3 DNA remains: 39 bases, in frame from the first base. V sheds 5 bases and J sheds 5 bases, leaving 12 bases between their ends. Points the paper makes about the study in general: The amount of clinical and demographic metadata varied by source and participant and was provided uncurated.

Each collaborating institution followed its own protocols to collect whole blood in K2EDTA tubes. For TCRbeta analysis, collaborators shipped samples in one of three forms: frozen whole blood, isolated PBMCs, or DNA extracted from either of those sample types. The specimen sequenced was peripheral blood. The sequence was obtained from a human donor in a cohort sampled during active COVID-19. This receptor chain uses TRBV6-5 and TRBJ2-5; matching of 6 bases hints at TRBD2 as the D gene. The DNA sequence is as follows: TGTGCCAGCAGTCGGACGGGGGAGGAGACCCAGTACTTC. Translated, it reads CASSRTGEETQYF.